A selection of T cell receptor beta chains follows, all from one sample in a study of CD8+ T cells in alopecia areata. Only in-frame clones appear in the TCRdb table, and some are missing; sequencing was by immunoSEQ multiplex PCR. Of approximately 200,000 clones in the sample, more than 55% are singletons; the top ten hold 3% to 4%. This material consisted of CD4+ T cells sorted from blood, taken at week 4, from a patient treated with tofacitinib. Source of these receptors: a human donor with alopecia areata. The CDR3 runs from the conserved cysteine through the conserved F or W. The order of the fields is clone size, V gene, J gene, D gene, CDR3 DNA, CDR3 protein. The D gene is left open where the match is weak. A row's size may be missing; if present it is once, few, many or a size class.

>few|TRBV2|TRBJ2-1|-
TGTGCCAGCAGTGAAAACACCTACAATGAGCAGTTCTTC
CASSENTYNEQFF
>-|TRBV6-5|TRBJ2-3|TRBD1
TGTGCCAGCAGTTTCCCCTCCGGGACAGGGGCGGATACGCAGTATTTT
CASSFPSGTGADTQYF
>few|TRBV4-3|TRBJ2-1|TRBD2
TGCGCCAGCAGCCAAGATATGCAGCGGGGGTGGAACAATGAGCAGTTCTTC
CASSQDMQRGWNNEQFF
>-|TRBV9|TRBJ1-2|-
TGTGCCAGCAGCGTAGAAGGGGTCGGCTACACCTTC
CASSVEGVGYTF
>few|TRBV9|TRBJ2-7|-
TGTGCCAGCCTCCCTAAGAGCTCCTACGAGCAGTACTTC
CASLPKSSYEQYF
>-|TRBV11-2|TRBJ1-2|-
TGTGCCAGCAGCCGCTTGGGACTCCGTGGCGGCTACACCTTC
CASSRLGLRGGYTF
>few|TRBV7-7|TRBJ2-1|-
TGTGCTAGCAGCTTATCACGTCTAGGGGGTGAGCAGTTCTTC
CASSLSRLGGEQFF
>-|TRBV30|TRBJ1-2|-
TGTGCCGCCTCCCGGGACCTTTGGGGCTACACCTTC
CAASRDLWGYTF
>-|TRBV6-5|TRBJ1-2|-
TGTGCCAGCAGTTACTCGGCAGGGCTGGGCTACACCTTC
CASSYSAGLGYTF
>many|TRBV2|TRBJ2-7|TRBD1
TGTGCCAGCAGTGGGGGGACAGGGAGCTACGAGCAGTACTTC
CASSGGTGSYEQYF
>-|TRBV5-1|TRBJ1-6|TRBD1
TGCGCCAGCAGCTGGACCGGGACAGGGACTTCACCCCTCCACTTT
CASSWTGTGTSPLHF